This passage covers 18 T cell receptor beta chains from one sample sequenced in a study of CD8+ T cells in alopecia areata. Treatment given: oral pan-JAK inhibitor, 5-10 mg twice daily. Extracted RNA was reverse transcribed into cDNA, the sequencing template. Assay: immunoSEQ multiplex PCR; the TCRdb copy retains only in-frame clones and omits some. Altogether about 42,000 clones are present, 80% to 95% being singletons, with the ten largest covering approximately 20%. This sample comprised CD8+ T cells sorted from blood, obtained at week 24, from a patient treated with tofacitinib. The receptors shown here come from a human donor with alopecia areata.

The V gene is TRBV6-5, the J gene TRBJ2-7; D unresolved. V was clipped by 6 bases and J by 7 bases, with 13 bases between them. Germline assignment: CDR1 MNHEY and CDR2 SVGAGI. CDR3 size: 12 residues. Here the CDR3 reads CASSPSSEEQYF. In nucleotides, the CDR3 is TGTGCCAGCAGCCCGTCGAGTGAGGAGCAGTACTTC.

The chain links TRBV6-5 to TRBJ2-2, with a tentative D call TRBD2 (6 bases). The germline CDR1 and CDR2 sequences are MNHEY and SVGAGI. The CDR3 is 11 amino acids. The V gene lost 6 bases and the J gene lost 7 bases, with 6 bases spanning the gap. DNA for the CDR3: TGTGCCAGCAGGGGGGGCGGGGAGCTGTTTTTT. Residues: CASRGGGELFF.

The gene calls are TRBV4-2 and TRBJ2-7, with 7 bases matching TRBD2. The germline CDR1 and CDR2 sequences are LGHNA and YNFKEQ. V lost 4 bases to trimming and J lost 2 bases; unmatched junction nucleotides: 8. This CDR3 has 15 residues. CDR3 in amino acids: CASSRSGVGAYEQYF. Here the CDR3 DNA reads TGTGCCAGCAGCCGAAGCGGGGTGGGGGCCTACGAGCAGTACTTC.

A word on this clone: One end of the junction is discordant with germline, which a read error may explain. The chain is built from TRBV13 and TRBJ1-2, with a tentative D call TRBD1 (5 bases). Per the germline V gene, CDR1 is PRHDT and CDR2 is FYEKMQ (reference sequence). The CDR3 is made up of 13 amino acids. CDR3 coding DNA: TGTGCCAGCACCTTATTCTCGGGGGATGGCTACACCTTC. Translated: CASTLFSGDGYTF.

The genes are TRBV7-3 and TRBJ2-1; the D is unclear. Germline V gene lookup returns CDR1 SGHTA and CDR2 FQGTGA. Trimming pared 0 bases from V and 6 bases from J, leaving 12 bases between. CDR3 length: 15 amino acids. CDR3 amino acids: CASSLTKLAINEQFF. The CDR3 DNA reads TGTGCCAGCAGCTTAACGAAATTAGCTATCAATGAGCAGTTCTTC.

The V and J genes are TRBV29-1 and TRBJ2-1; TRBD2 agrees at 12 bases. The V gene end was trimmed by 7 bases and the J gene end by 12 bases; junction bases not matched to a gene: 7. The CDR3 totals 12 residues. The V gene's germline CDR1 is SQVTM and CDR2 ANQGSEA. The CDR3 sequence: CSAFGLAGWQFF. The CDR3 DNA is TGCAGCGCCTTCGGACTAGCGGGGTGGCAGTTCTTC.

The rearrangement uses TRBV6-5 and TRBJ2-7, with D possibly matching TRBD2 (6 bases). The V end lost 2 bases, the J end lost 2 bases, and 10 bases lay between the germline ends. This CDR3 has 14 amino acids. In germline, CDR1 is MNHEY, CDR2 SVGAGI. The CDR3 nucleotides read TGTGCCAGCAGTTACGGAGGGCAGCCCTACGAGCAGTACTTC. Translated: CASSYGGQPYEQYF.

The V and J genes are TRBV14 and TRBJ2-7; 9 bases match TRBD1. The CDR3 extends over 15 amino acids. Germline V gene lookup returns CDR1 SGHDN and CDR2 FVKESK. The V gene end was trimmed by 0 bases and the J gene end by 1 base; junction bases not matched to a gene: 1. CDR3 nucleotides: TGTGCCAGCAGCCAAGAGGGACAGGGTTCCTACGAGCAGTACTTC. It encodes CASSQEGQGSYEQYF.

Note on this clone: The same CDR3 can be traced to other DNA sequences in this sample. The chain carries TRBV29-1 and TRBJ2-5; 7 bases fit TRBD1. Germline V gives CDR1 SQVTM, CDR2 ANQGSEA. This CDR3 has 12 residues. V was clipped by 3 bases and J by 2 bases; unmatched bases: 0. For the CDR3, the DNA is TGCAGCGTTGAGGGACAGCAAGAGACCCAGTACTTC. It yields the protein CSVEGQQETQYF. The full variable domain, rest sourced from reference TRBV29-1 and TRBJ2-5, is SAVISQKPSRDICQRGTSLTIQCQVDSQVTMMFWYRQQPGQSLTLIATANQGSEATYESGFVIDKFPISRPNLTFSTLTVSNMSPEDSSIYLCSVEGQQETQYFGPGTRLLVL.

The chain joins TRBV4-3 to TRBJ2-7; tentative D call: TRBD2 (5 bases). V was trimmed by 4 bases and J by 0 bases, leaving 13 bases between them. Germline lookup yields CDR1 LGHNA and CDR2 YSLEER. The CDR3 runs to 15 residues. Here the CDR3 reads CASSPSVGSSYEQYF. The DNA of the CDR3 is TGCGCCAGCAGCCCCTCCGTGGGGAGCTCCTACGAGCAGTACTTC.

This sequence joins TRBV29-1 and TRBJ2-3; D might be TRBD1 (6 bases). The CDR3 has 14 amino acids. V gave up 7 bases and J gave up 6 bases, with 20 bases separating them. Germline V gives CDR1 SQVTM, CDR2 ANQGSEA. This chain's CDR3 is CSARTALVGDTQYF. The CDR3 nucleotides are TGCAGCGCCCGGACAGCCCTGGTAGGGGATACGCAGTATTTT.

This clone is a singleton in its sample. The chain combines TRBV6-1 with TRBJ2-2; D is unresolved. V lost 4 bases and J lost 5, with 2 bases in between. Germline-derived CDR1 and CDR2 are MNHNS and SASEGT. The CDR3 loop spans 11 amino acids. For the CDR3, the DNA is TGTGCCAGCAGTGTTACCGGGGAGCTGTTTTTT. This gives the protein CASSVTGELFF.

The rearrangement joins TRBV7-9 to TRBJ1-1; TRBD1 agrees at 10 bases. Trimming cost V 5 bases and J 0 bases; bases outside gene matches: 6. The CDR3 loop spans 16 amino acids. Germline lookup yields CDR1 SEHNR and CDR2 FQNEAQ (reference sequence). The CDR3 bases are TGTGCCAGCAGCACAAGACAGGGGGCCCTGAACACTGAAGCTTTCTTT. Translating it yields CASSTRQGALNTEAFF.

The gene calls are TRBV15 and TRBJ2-2, with 9 bases fitting TRBD1. The germline gives CDR1 LNHNV, CDR2 YYDKDF (reference sequence). The length of the CDR3 is 17 residues. The trim removed 1 base at V and 3 bases at J, leaving 6 bases unmatched. This CDR3 reads CATSRAGTGLDTGELFF. CDR3 bases: TGTGCCACCAGCAGAGCGGGGACAGGGCTGGACACCGGGGAGCTGTTTTTT.

The V gene is TRBV19, the J gene TRBJ2-7; 7 bases align to TRBD1. The junction had 7 bases not matched to a gene; V was cut back by 5 bases and J by 6 bases. The CDR3 has 13 amino acids. Per germline, CDR1 LNHDA and CDR2 SQIVND (reference sequence). CDR3 bases: TGTGCCAGTAGTTTCGAAGGGGGCGGCGAGCAGTACTTC. Amino acid sequence: CASSFEGGGEQYF.

J is TRBJ1-1 and V is TRBV7-6; no definite D call. Looked up from germline, CDR1 is SGHVS and CDR2 is FNYEAQ. The CDR3 has 15 residues. Trimming removed 4 bases from V and 1 base from J, with 13 bases in between. Here the CDR3 DNA reads TGTGCCAGCAGCTCCCCTCCGGCAGGGAACACTGAAGCTTTCTTT. It codes for CASSSPPAGNTEAFF.

The chain joins TRBV19 to TRBJ2-7; perhaps D is TRBD1 or TRBD2 (5 bases each). The V and J ends lost 5 bases and 3 bases respectively, with 11 bases between them. The CDR3 is 13 residues long. Germline CDR1 and CDR2: LNHDA and SQIVND (reference sequence). The CDR3 nucleotides read TGTGCCAGTAGTGTCGGGACCTTCTACGAGCAGTACTTC. The encoded protein is CASSVGTFYEQYF.

The rearrangement joins TRBV13 to TRBJ2-7, with a tentative D call TRBD2 (6 bases). Deletions cut 3 bases from V and 3 bases from J, with 12 bases between. In germline, CDR1 is PRHDT, CDR2 FYEKMQ (reference sequence). The CDR3 length is 14 residues. The CDR3 nucleotides read TGTGCCAGCAGCTTTGGCCGGGGGAACTACGAGCAGTACTTC. Amino acids: CASSFGRGNYEQYF.